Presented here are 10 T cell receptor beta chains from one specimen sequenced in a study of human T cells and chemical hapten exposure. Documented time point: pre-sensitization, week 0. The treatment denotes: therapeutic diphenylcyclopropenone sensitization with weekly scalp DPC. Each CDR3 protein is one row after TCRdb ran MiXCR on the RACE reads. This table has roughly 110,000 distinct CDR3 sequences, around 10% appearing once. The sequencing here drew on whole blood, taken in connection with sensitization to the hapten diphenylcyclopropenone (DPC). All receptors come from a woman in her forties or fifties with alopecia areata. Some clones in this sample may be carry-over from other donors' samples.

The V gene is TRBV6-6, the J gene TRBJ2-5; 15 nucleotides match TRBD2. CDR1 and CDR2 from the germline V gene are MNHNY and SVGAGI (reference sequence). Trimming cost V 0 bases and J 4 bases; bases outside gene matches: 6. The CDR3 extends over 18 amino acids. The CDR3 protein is CASSYSRTSGRVGETQYF. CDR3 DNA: TGTGCCAGCAGTTACTCTCGGACTAGCGGGAGGGTCGGAGAGACCCAGTACTTC.

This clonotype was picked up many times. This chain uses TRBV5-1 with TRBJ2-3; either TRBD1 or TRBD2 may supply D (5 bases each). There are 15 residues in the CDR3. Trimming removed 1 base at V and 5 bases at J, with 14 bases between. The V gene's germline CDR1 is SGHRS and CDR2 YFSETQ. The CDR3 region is CASSLTGQRGDTQYF. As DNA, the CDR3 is TGCGCCAGCAGCTTGACGGGGCAGAGAGGAGATACGCAGTATTTT.

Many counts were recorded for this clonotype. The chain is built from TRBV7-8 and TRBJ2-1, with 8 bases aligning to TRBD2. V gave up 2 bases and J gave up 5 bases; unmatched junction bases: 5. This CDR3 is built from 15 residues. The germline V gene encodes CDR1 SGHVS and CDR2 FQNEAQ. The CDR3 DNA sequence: TGTGCCAGCAGCTTACGCGGGAGGCCTGACAATGAGCAGTTCTTC. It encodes CASSLRGRPDNEQFF.

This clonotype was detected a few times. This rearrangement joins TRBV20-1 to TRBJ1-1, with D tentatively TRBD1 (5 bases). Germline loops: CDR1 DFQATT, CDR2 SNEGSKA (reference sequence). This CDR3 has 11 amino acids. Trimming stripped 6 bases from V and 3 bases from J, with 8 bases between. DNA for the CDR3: TGCAGTGCGAGCAGGGACACTGAAGCTTTCTTT. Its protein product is CSASRDTEAFF.

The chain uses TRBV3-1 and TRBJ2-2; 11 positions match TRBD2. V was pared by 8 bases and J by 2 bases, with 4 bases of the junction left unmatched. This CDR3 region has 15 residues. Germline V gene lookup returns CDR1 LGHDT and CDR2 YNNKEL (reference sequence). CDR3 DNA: TGTGCCAGCCAGGGGACTAGCGGTAACACCGGGGAGCTGTTTTTT. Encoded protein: CASQGTSGNTGELFF.

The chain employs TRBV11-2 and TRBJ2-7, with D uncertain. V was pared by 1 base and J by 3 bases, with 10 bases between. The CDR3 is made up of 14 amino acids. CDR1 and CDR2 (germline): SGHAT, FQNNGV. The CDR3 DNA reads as TGTGCCAGCAGCTTAGCCCCCGGCTTCTACGAGCAGTACTTC. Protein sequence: CASSLAPGFYEQYF.

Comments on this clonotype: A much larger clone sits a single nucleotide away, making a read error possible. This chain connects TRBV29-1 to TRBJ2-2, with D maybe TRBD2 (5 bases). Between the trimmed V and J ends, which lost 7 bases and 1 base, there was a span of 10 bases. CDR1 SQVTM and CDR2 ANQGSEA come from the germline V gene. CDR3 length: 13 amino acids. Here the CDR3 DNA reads TGCAGCGGCAGACGGGGGAACACCGGGGAGCTGTTTTTT. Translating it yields CSGRRGNTGELFF.

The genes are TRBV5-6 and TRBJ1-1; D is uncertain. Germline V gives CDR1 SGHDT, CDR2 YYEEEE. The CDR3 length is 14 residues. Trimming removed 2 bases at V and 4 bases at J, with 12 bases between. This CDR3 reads CASSLAGRSTEAFF. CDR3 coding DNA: TGTGCCAGCAGCTTAGCGGGCAGGAGCACTGAAGCTTTCTTT.

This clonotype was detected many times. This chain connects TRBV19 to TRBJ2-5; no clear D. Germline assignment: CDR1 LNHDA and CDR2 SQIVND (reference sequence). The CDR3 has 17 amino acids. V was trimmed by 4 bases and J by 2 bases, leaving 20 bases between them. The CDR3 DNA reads TGTGCCAGTAGTAGATGGATCGGAATATCCGAGCAAGAGACCCAGTACTTC. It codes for CASSRWIGISEQETQYF.

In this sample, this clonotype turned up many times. CDR3 residues: CASSFPLPGWGLTGNTIYF. Here the CDR3 DNA reads TGTGCCAGCAGTTTTCCACTCCCCGGGTGGGGGCTTACTGGAAACACCATATATTTT. The J gene is TRBJ1-3, the V gene TRBV28; D possibly corresponds to TRBD1 (6 bases). CDR3 length: 19 residues. V dropped 3 bases and J dropped 2 bases, with 23 bases sitting between them. Germline V gives CDR1 MDHEN, CDR2 SYDVKM.